The 27 T cell receptor beta chains below come from one sample, sequenced in a study of OX40 agonist ivuxolimab in advanced cancers. TCRdb's copy holds only in-frame clones and misses some; the assay was immunoSEQ multiplex PCR. Here the sample spans tens of thousands of clones, roughly 85% being singletons. Sample: CD4+ or CD8+ T cells sorted from blood, taken in a trial of the OX40 agonist ivuxolimab. These receptors all stem from an adult with an advanced solid tumor such as melanoma, head and neck, liver or kidney cancer.

The chain recombines TRBV6-5 with TRBJ1-1; TRBD1 is a possible D gene (5 bases). The CDR3 length is 15 residues. Trimming removed 7 bases from V and 11 bases from J, with 26 bases in between. The germline V gene encodes CDR1 MNHEY and CDR2 SVGAGI. CDR3 coding DNA: TGTGCCAGCAACCCCGTCCGGGTTGTGGGACCCAGTGCTTTCTTT. It specifies CASNPVRVVGPSAFF.

Turning to this clone: The same CDR3 can be traced to other DNA sequences in this sample. This chain uses TRBV28 with TRBJ1-2, with TRBD1 identical over 10 bases. The length of the CDR3 is 15 residues. CDR1 MDHEN and CDR2 SYDVKM come from the germline V gene. V shed 5 bases, J shed 3 bases, and the junction held 6 bases outside the gene matches. The CDR3 sequence is CASSQDRGGDYGYTF. CDR3 sequence (DNA): TGTGCCAGCAGTCAGGACAGGGGGGGTGACTATGGCTACACCTTC.

The chain combines TRBV19 with TRBJ2-2; D unclear. The V gene's germline CDR1 is LNHDA and CDR2 SQIVND (reference sequence). V shed 3 bases and J shed 3 bases, with 8 bases lying between them. This CDR3 has 14 residues. In DNA, the CDR3 is TGTGCCAGTAGTATCGGAGCAGACACCGGGGAGCTGTTTTTT. Its translation is CASSIGADTGELFF.

This chain links TRBV5-1 with TRBJ2-2; maybe TRBD1 (6 bases). The CDR3 covers 17 residues. Germline CDR1 SGHRS, CDR2 YFSETQ. V was shortened by 4 bases and J by 0 bases, with 16 bases between the two germline ends. In nucleotides, the CDR3 is TGCGCCAGCAGCCCCACCGGGACAACGGCGAACACCGGGGAGCTGTTTTTT. This sequence encodes CASSPTGTTANTGELFF.

The chain uses TRBV11-3 and TRBJ2-3, with D perhaps matching TRBD1 (7 bases). In germline, CDR1 is SGHNT, CDR2 YENEEA. This CDR3 region has 13 residues. V was cut by 4 bases and J by 4 bases, with 9 bases left in between. CDR3 DNA sequence: TGTGCCAGCAGCTCCAGGGGGGCAGATACGCAGTATTTT. This sequence encodes CASSSRGADTQYF.

V gene TRBV11-1 combines with J gene TRBJ2-3; 9 bases are a match to TRBD2. Unmatched junction bases numbered 9, after V lost 3 bases and J lost 5 bases. The CDR3 loop spans 16 amino acids. Germline values: CDR1 SGHAT, CDR2 FQDESV (reference sequence). CDR3 protein: CASSFDQRGAGDTQYF. The CDR3 DNA is TGTGCCAGCAGCTTCGACCAGCGGGGGGCTGGAGATACGCAGTATTTT.

The chain joins TRBV6-5 to TRBJ2-5; TRBD2 is a possible D gene (7 bases). V was cut by 2 bases and J by 0 bases, with 13 bases left in between. The CDR3 length is 16 residues. Per germline, CDR1 MNHEY and CDR2 SVGAGI. The CDR3 DNA reads TGTGCCAGCAGTTACGCGGGGGCAGTAGACCAAGAGACCCAGTACTTC. Translating it yields CASSYAGAVDQETQYF.

The V call is TRBV19, the J call TRBJ1-2; no reliable D call. The CDR3 contains 14 residues. The ends were cut back, 4 bases at V and 0 bases at J, with 9 bases in the middle. Germline assignment: CDR1 LNHDA and CDR2 SQIVND (reference sequence). The CDR3 DNA reads TGTGCCAGTAGTACGGACGTAGCTAACTATGGCTACACCTTC. Its translation: CASSTDVANYGYTF.

V and J are TRBV7-9 and TRBJ2-5, with D uncertain. Germline assignment: CDR1 SEHNR and CDR2 FQNEAQ (reference sequence). This CDR3 has 11 amino acids. V was pared by 3 bases and J by 5 bases, with 4 bases between. CDR3 sequence reads: CASSFMETQYF. DNA for the CDR3: TGTGCCAGCAGCTTTATGGAGACCCAGTACTTC.

The rearrangement joins TRBV6-5 to TRBJ1-5; 7 bases map to TRBD1. This CDR3 comprises 14 residues. Per germline, CDR1 MNHEY and CDR2 SVGAGI. After removal of 5 bases from V and 7 bases from J, the junction contained 8 bases not matched to a gene. CDR3 sequence (DNA): TGTGCCAGCAGTGACCGACAGGGTATCCAGCCCCAGCATTTT. It translates to CASSDRQGIQPQHF.

Here the CDR3 reads CASSPQIPGANVLTF. The CDR3 nucleotides are TGTGCCAGCAGTCCCCAAATTCCTGGGGCCAACGTCCTGACTTTC. This chain links TRBV27 with TRBJ2-6, with no clear D. V was cut by 5 bases and J by 2 bases, with 10 bases left in between. This CDR3 is 15 amino acids long. Germline V lookup: CDR1 MNHEY, CDR2 SMNVEV (reference sequence).

The chain combines TRBV7-9 with TRBJ1-2; 10 bases fit TRBD1. The CDR3 sequence is 15 residues long. Losses at the gene ends were 3 bases for V and 3 bases for J; bases not matched to a gene: 4. CDR1 is SEHNR and CDR2 is FQNEAQ in the germline V gene (reference sequence). CDR3 residues: CASSLGGTGDYGYTF. The DNA of the CDR3 is TGTGCCAGCAGCTTGGGCGGGACAGGGGACTATGGCTACACCTTC.

The CDR3: CASRSTGGLGAFF. The CDR3 DNA sequence: TGTGCCAGCAGATCCACAGGGGGCCTCGGAGCTTTCTTT. This chain links TRBV6-5 with TRBJ1-1, with 9 bases that match TRBD1. Germline values: CDR1 MNHEY, CDR2 SVGAGI. The CDR3 contains 13 residues. J lost 10 bases, V lost 6 bases, and 9 bases had no gene match.

The V and J genes are TRBV6-6 and TRBJ2-5; D perhaps matches TRBD2 (5 bases). This CDR3 has 14 residues. V lost 2 bases, J lost 3 bases, and 10 bases lay in between. CDR1 and CDR2 (germline): MNHNY, SVGAGI (reference sequence). The CDR3 is CASSYLRGKETQYF. The CDR3 DNA is TGTGCCAGCAGTTACCTCCGGGGTAAAGAGACCCAGTACTTC.

The V call is TRBV18, the J call TRBJ2-7, with 7 bases identical to TRBD1. Losses at the gene ends were 1 base for V and 3 bases for J; bases not matched to a gene: 3. Germline V gene data show CDR1 as KGHSH and CDR2 as LQKENI. The CDR3 extends over 14 amino acids. The CDR3 loop is CASSPRDRDYEQYF. CDR3 nucleotide sequence: TGTGCCAGCTCACCACGAGACAGGGACTACGAGCAGTACTTC. Together with reference TRBV18 and TRBJ2-7, the CDR3 gives the full variable domain: NAGVMQNPRHLVRRRGQEARLRCSPMKGHSHVYWYRQLPEEGLKFMVYLQKENIIDESGMPKERFSAEFPKEGPSILRIQQVVRGDSAAYFCASSPRDRDYEQYFGPGTRLTVT.

The chain couples TRBV28 to TRBJ2-7; the D gene could be TRBD1 or TRBD2 (5 bases each). The length of the CDR3 is 13 residues. The germline V and J ends were trimmed by 5 bases and 6 bases, with 14 bases remaining between them. The germline CDR1 and CDR2 sequences are MDHEN and SYDVKM. CDR3 protein: CASSTQGRGEQYF. As DNA, the CDR3 is TGTGCCAGCAGTACCCAGGGACGGGGCGAGCAGTACTTC.

V and J are TRBV10-3 and TRBJ2-6; no clear D gene. The CDR3 covers 15 residues. CDR1 is ENHRY and CDR2 is SYGVKD in the germline V gene. V lost 6 bases and J 2 bases, leaving 11 bases between the germline ends. The CDR3 sequence is CAISIGATGANVLTF. CDR3 coding DNA: TGTGCCATCAGCATCGGAGCTACTGGGGCCAACGTCCTGACTTTC.

This sequence joins TRBV10-3 and TRBJ1-1; 9 positions agree with TRBD1. The CDR3 runs 13 residues. The germline V gene encodes CDR1 ENHRY and CDR2 SYGVKD. Trimming removed 4 bases from V and 6 bases from J; junction bases left unmatched: 3. The CDR3 nucleotides read TGTGCCATCAGTGGCGACAGGGGGGCTGAAGCTTTCTTT. Encoded protein: CAISGDRGAEAFF.

The rearrangement joins TRBV7-8 to TRBJ2-1, with 8 bases matching TRBD2. V was clipped by 0 bases and J by 4 bases; unmatched bases: 8. The CDR3 covers 17 residues. Germline loops: CDR1 SGHVS, CDR2 FQNEAQ. The CDR3 loop reads CASSLAAGGRVYNEQFF. In nucleotides, the CDR3 is TGTGCCAGCAGCTTAGCGGCGGGAGGAAGAGTATACAATGAGCAGTTCTTC.

The chain employs TRBV9 and TRBJ2-1; D remains unclear. Germline loops: CDR1 SGDLS, CDR2 YYNGEE. V was shortened by 4 bases and J by 16 bases, with 27 bases between the two germline ends. CDR3 size: 15 residues. The CDR3 is CASSPTGSHPAPPFF. DNA of the CDR3: TGTGCCAGCAGCCCGACCGGCTCCCATCCCGCGCCCCCATTCTTC.

V and J are TRBV7-6 and TRBJ2-5; weak D call: TRBD1 (6 bases). V lost 5 bases to trimming and J lost 5 bases, with 12 bases between them. The CDR3 contains 13 residues. CDR1 and CDR2 from the germline V gene are SGHVS and FNYEAQ. CDR3 loop: CASSHRVIETQYF. The CDR3 DNA follows: TGTGCCAGCAGCCACAGGGTGATCGAGACCCAGTACTTC. Supplemented by reference TRBV7-6 and TRBJ2-5, the full variable domain reads GAGVSQSPRYKVTKRGQDVALRCDPISGHVSLYWYRQALGQGPEFLTYFNYEAQQDKSGLPNDRFSAERPEGSISTLTIQRTEQRDSAMYRCASSHRVIETQYFGPGTRLLVL.

The V and J genes are TRBV2 and TRBJ1-4; D possibly corresponds to TRBD1 (5 bases). The CDR3 loop spans 14 amino acids. Per the germline V gene, CDR1 is SNHLY and CDR2 is FYNNEI. V was clipped by 7 bases and J by 0 bases, with 9 bases between them. The chain's CDR3 is CASNRGATNEKLFF. CDR3 bases: TGTGCCAGCAATAGGGGAGCAACTAATGAAAAACTGTTTTTT. The variable domain in full, completed from reference TRBV2 and TRBJ1-4, reads EPEVTQTPSHQVTQMGQEVILRCVPISNHLYFYWYRQILGQKVEFLVSFYNNEISEKSEIFDDQFSVERPDGSNFTLKIRSTKLEDSAMYFCASNRGATNEKLFFGSGTQLSVL.

This clone was recorded a few times. CDR3: CASSFYDGQGSPLHF. The CDR3 DNA follows: TGTGCCAGCAGCTTCTACGACGGGCAGGGTTCACCCCTCCACTTT. This chain connects TRBV7-2 to TRBJ1-6, with a tentative D call TRBD1 (5 bases). The V gene lost 3 bases and the J gene lost 9 bases, with 15 bases spanning the gap. The germline V gene has CDR1 SGHTA and CDR2 FQGNSA. This CDR3 contains 15 residues.

J is TRBJ2-7 and V is TRBV19; 15 nucleotides agree with TRBD2. Trimming at V came to 4 bases and at J to 2 bases, leaving 3 bases not matched to a gene. Germline CDR1 reads LNHDA; CDR2 reads SQIVND (reference sequence). This CDR3 is built from 16 residues. CDR3 region: CASSTGLAGGAYEQYF. In nucleotides, the CDR3 is TGTGCCAGTAGTACGGGACTAGCGGGGGGTGCCTACGAGCAGTACTTC.

This chain uses TRBV5-1 with TRBJ2-5; TRBD1 might be the D (6 bases). V shed 0 bases and J shed 4 bases, with 10 bases lying between them. The CDR3 covers 14 residues. Germline CDR1 and CDR2: SGHRS and YFSETQ. The CDR3 DNA reads as TGCGCCAGCAGCTTGGACAGGGTGGGAGAGACCCAGTACTTC. Its translation is CASSLDRVGETQYF.

The chain links TRBV19 to TRBJ2-5, with D maybe TRBD1 (6 bases). This CDR3 is 13 amino acids long. The germline V gene has CDR1 LNHDA and CDR2 SQIVND (reference sequence). V lost 6 bases and J 7 bases, leaving 15 bases between the germline ends. CDR3 protein: CASSEDRGVTQYF. CDR3 in DNA: TGTGCCAGTAGCGAGGACAGAGGCGTGACCCAGTACTTC.

The rearrangement uses TRBV28 and TRBJ2-7, with 9 nucleotides matching TRBD2. V lost 7 bases, J lost 5 bases, and 12 bases stayed unmatched. The CDR3 consists of 15 residues. In germline, CDR1 is MDHEN, CDR2 SYDVKM. The CDR3: CASTGPGLAGNEQYF. CDR3 in DNA: TGTGCCAGCACCGGGCCGGGACTAGCCGGTAACGAGCAGTACTTC.